These 6 T cell receptor beta chains came from one sample sequenced in a study of T cell responses to AZD1222 COVID-19 vaccine. Method: immunoSEQ multiplex PCR; TCRdb's copy keeps in-frame clones and lacks some. The sample lists approximately 100,000 clones, about 86% seen once, with about 3% in the top ten. Source: peripheral blood, taken on day 0 of AZD1222 vaccination. The source is an adult in good health.

The V and J genes are TRBV4-1 and TRBJ2-5; tentative D call: TRBD2 (6 bases). Germline V lookup: CDR1 MGHRA, CDR2 YSYEKL. The V gene lost 4 bases and the J gene lost 4 bases, with 13 bases spanning the gap. The CDR3 consists of 14 residues. For the CDR3, the DNA is TGCGCCAGCAGCCGGGAACTAGCCCCAGAGACCCAGTACTTC. Its protein is CASSRELAPETQYF.

V and J are TRBV27 and TRBJ2-3; D remains unclear. V was trimmed by 3 bases and J by 4 bases, leaving 14 bases between them. The CDR3 has 15 residues. The V gene's germline CDR1 is MNHEY and CDR2 SMNVEV (reference sequence). In nucleotides, the CDR3 is TGTGCCAGCAGTTTCGACTCGTCGAGCGCAGATACGCAGTATTTT. It encodes CASSFDSSSADTQYF.

V and J are TRBV6-2 or TRBV6-3 and TRBJ2-5, with D tentatively TRBD1 (6 bases). Trimming cost V 6 bases and J 7 bases, with 12 bases left between them. The CDR3 is made up of 12 amino acids. The germline gives CDR1 MNHEY, CDR2 SVGEGT. CDR3 sequence: CASSPGQTTQYF. The CDR3 DNA reads TGTGCCAGCAGCCCCGGACAGACGACCCAGTACTTC.

The chain joins TRBV19 to TRBJ1-5; D gene unclear. Germline-derived CDR1 and CDR2 are LNHDA and SQIVND (reference sequence). Trimming cost V 8 bases and J 3 bases, with 11 bases left between them. This CDR3 region has 13 residues. The DNA of the CDR3 is TGTGCCAGTGGCGGCGGATCCAATCAGCCCCAGCATTTT. Residues: CASGGGSNQPQHF.

The gene calls are TRBV11-2 and TRBJ1-2; D gene uncertain. Germline V lookup: CDR1 SGHAT, CDR2 FQNNGV. The V gene lost 3 bases and the J gene lost 4 bases, with 9 bases spanning the gap. The CDR3 is 13 amino acids. CDR3 DNA sequence: TGTGCCAGCAGCTTGGAGGGAACCTATGGCTACACCTTC. The encoded protein is CASSLEGTYGYTF.

The chain employs TRBV9 and TRBJ2-7; TRBD1 agrees at 9 bases. Per the germline V gene, CDR1 is SGDLS and CDR2 is YYNGEE. The V and J ends lost 3 bases and 2 bases, in that order; junction bases with no gene match: 6. This CDR3 is 15 amino acids long. CDR3 nucleotides: TGTGCCAGCAGCGAAACCGGGACAGGGACCTACGAGCAGTACTTC. It translates to CASSETGTGTYEQYF.